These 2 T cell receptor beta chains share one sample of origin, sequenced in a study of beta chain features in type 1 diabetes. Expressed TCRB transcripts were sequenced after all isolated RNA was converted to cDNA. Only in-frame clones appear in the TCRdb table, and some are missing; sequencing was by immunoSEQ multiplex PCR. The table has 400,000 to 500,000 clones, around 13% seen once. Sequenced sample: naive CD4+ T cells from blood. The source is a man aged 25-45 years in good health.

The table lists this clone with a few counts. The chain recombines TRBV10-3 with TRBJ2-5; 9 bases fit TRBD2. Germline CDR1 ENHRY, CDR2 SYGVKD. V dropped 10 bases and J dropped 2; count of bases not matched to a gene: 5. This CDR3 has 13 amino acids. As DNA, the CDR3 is TGTGCCACCCAGCGGGGGGAACAAGAGACCCAGTACTTC. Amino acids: CATQRGEQETQYF.

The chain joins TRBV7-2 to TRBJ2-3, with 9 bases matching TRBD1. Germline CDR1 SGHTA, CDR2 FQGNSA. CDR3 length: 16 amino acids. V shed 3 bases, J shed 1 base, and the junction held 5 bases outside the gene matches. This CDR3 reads CASSFLRQGGTDTQYF. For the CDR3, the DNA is TGTGCCAGCAGCTTCCTGAGACAGGGGGGCACAGATACGCAGTATTTT.